Presented here are 11 T cell receptor beta chains from one specimen sequenced in a study of blood T cell repertoires in COVID-19. Assay: immunoSEQ multiplex PCR; the TCRdb copy retains only in-frame clones and omits some. Among tens of thousands of clones listed, approximately 80% were seen once. Source material: peripheral blood. The source is a man aged 80 or over with acute or convalescent COVID-19.

The chain uses TRBV24-1 and TRBJ2-5, with a possible D match to TRBD1 (7 bases). The CDR3 runs to 16 residues. Germline CDR1 KGHDR, CDR2 SFDVKD. The V gene lost 3 bases and the J gene lost 5 bases, with 18 bases spanning the gap. CDR3 sequence (DNA): TGTGCCACCAGTGATCTAACGCAGGGGGGAAGGGAGACCCAGTACTTC. Translated, it gives CATSDLTQGGRETQYF.

This clone appeared a single time. The V and J genes are TRBV28 and TRBJ1-1, with 12 nucleotides matching TRBD1. The germline CDR1 and CDR2 sequences are MDHEN and SYDVKM. There are 17 residues in the CDR3. Trimming took 4 bases from V and 5 from J; bases not matched to a gene: 11. CDR3 loop: CASSSSGTGGARTEAFF. The CDR3 DNA sequence: TGTGCCAGCAGTTCCTCCGGGACAGGGGGCGCGAGAACTGAAGCTTTCTTT.

The table lists this clone with a count of one. The J gene is TRBJ1-6, the V gene TRBV7-9; possibly TRBD1 for D (6 bases). The V gene's germline CDR1 is SEHNR and CDR2 FQNEAQ (reference sequence). Trimming left V 7 bases short and J 7 bases short, with 17 bases between. The CDR3 covers 15 residues. This CDR3 is CASTPVDSPNSPLHF. In nucleotides, the CDR3 is TGTGCCAGCACCCCTGTGGACAGTCCAAATTCACCCCTCCACTTT.

In its sample, this clone was seen once. The J gene is TRBJ1-5, the V gene TRBV28; D might be TRBD1 (6 bases). Germline loops: CDR1 MDHEN, CDR2 SYDVKM. The CDR3 is 14 residues long. The V end lost 7 bases, the J end lost 0 bases, and 10 bases lay between the germline ends. The CDR3 protein is CASIQGHSNQPQHF. Here the CDR3 DNA reads TGTGCCAGCATCCAGGGACATAGCAATCAGCCCCAGCATTTT.

The V call is TRBV12-3 or TRBV12-4, the J call TRBJ1-1, with a tentative D call TRBD1 (6 bases). V dropped 6 bases and J dropped 7 bases, with 12 bases sitting between them. CDR3 length: 12 amino acids. Here the CDR3 reads CASRWDKIEAFF. CDR3 bases: TGTGCCAGCAGATGGGACAAAATTGAAGCTTTCTTT.

This chain connects TRBV29-1 to TRBJ1-1; 9 bases align to TRBD1. Germline V gene sequence: CDR1 SQVTM, CDR2 ANQGSEA. The CDR3 is 17 residues long. Trimming at V came to 2 bases and at J to 0 bases, leaving 10 bases not matched to a gene. The CDR3 DNA reads as TGCAGCGTTGAAACGGGGTTGGGACAGGGCCTGAACACTGAAGCTTTCTTT. This translates into CSVETGLGQGLNTEAFF.

V and J are TRBV20-1 and TRBJ2-7; 9 nucleotides line up with TRBD2. After removal of 4 bases from V and 1 base from J, the junction contained 8 bases not matched to a gene. CDR3 length: 15 amino acids. The V gene's germline CDR1 is DFQATT and CDR2 SNEGSKA (reference sequence). This chain's CDR3 is CSATDGGRGSYEQYF. The CDR3 coding sequence is TGCAGTGCTACTGACGGCGGGAGGGGGTCCTACGAGCAGTACTTC.

J is TRBJ2-2 and V is TRBV5-1; D may be TRBD1 (5 bases). CDR3 length: 16 residues. Trimming removed 5 bases at V and 7 bases at J, with 21 bases between. In germline, CDR1 is SGHRS, CDR2 YFSETQ. The CDR3 protein is CASSFSFQGNGGELFF. The CDR3 DNA follows: TGCGCCAGCAGTTTCTCCTTTCAGGGAAACGGCGGGGAGCTGTTTTTT. Full variable domain (remainder filled in from reference TRBV5-1 and TRBJ2-2): KAGVTQTPRYLIKTRGQQVTLSCSPISGHRSVSWYQQTPGQGLQFLFEYFSETQRNKGNFPGRFSGRQFSNSRSEMNVSTLELGDSALYLCASSFSFQGNGGELFFGEGSRLTVL.

The chain combines TRBV4-2 with TRBJ2-4, with TRBD1 matching over 7 bases. Unmatched junction bases numbered 3, after V lost 3 bases and J lost 7 bases. The CDR3 sequence is 13 residues long. CDR1 is LGHNA and CDR2 is YNFKEQ in the germline V gene. In DNA form, the CDR3 reads TGTGCCAGCAGCCAGGCGGACAGGAACATTCAGTACTTC. Amino acid sequence: CASSQADRNIQYF.

The genes are TRBV7-2 and TRBJ1-5; D gene uncertain. From germline, CDR1 is SGHTA and CDR2 FQGNSA. The CDR3 extends over 15 amino acids. V dropped 4 bases and J dropped 0 bases, with 10 bases sitting between them. The CDR3 spells CASSSYSSSNQPQHF. The CDR3 DNA is TGTGCCAGCAGCTCTTACAGCAGTAGCAATCAGCCCCAGCATTTT. The full variable domain, its missing parts supplied by reference TRBV7-2 and TRBJ1-5, is GAGVSQSPSNKVTEKGKDVELRCDPISGHTALYWYRQSLGQGLEFLIYFQGNSAPDKSGLPSDRFSAERTGGSVSTLTIQRTQQEDSAVYLCASSSYSSSNQPQHFGDGTRLSIL.

This chain connects TRBV7-9 to TRBJ2-1; possibly TRBD2 for D (6 bases). This CDR3 is built from 16 residues. CDR1 SEHNR and CDR2 FQNEAQ come from the germline V gene (reference sequence). The V end was cut by 5 bases, the J end by 3 bases, with 17 bases between. Here the CDR3 DNA reads TGTGCCAGCAGCAACCCTTTTCGGGACTTCTACAATGAGCAGTTCTTC. Translation gives CASSNPFRDFYNEQFF.